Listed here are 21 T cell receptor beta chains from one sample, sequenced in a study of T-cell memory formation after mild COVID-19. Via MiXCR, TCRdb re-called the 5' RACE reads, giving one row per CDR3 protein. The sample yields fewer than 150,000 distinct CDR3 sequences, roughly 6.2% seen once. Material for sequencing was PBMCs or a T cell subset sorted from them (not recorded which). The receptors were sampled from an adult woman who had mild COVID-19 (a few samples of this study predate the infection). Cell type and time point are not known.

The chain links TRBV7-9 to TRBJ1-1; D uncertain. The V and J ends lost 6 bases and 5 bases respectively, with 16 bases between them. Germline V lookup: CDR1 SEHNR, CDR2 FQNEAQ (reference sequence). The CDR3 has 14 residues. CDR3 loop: CASSPRREMTEAFF. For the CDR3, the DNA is TGTGCCAGCAGTCCACGGCGGGAAATGACTGAAGCTTTCTTT.

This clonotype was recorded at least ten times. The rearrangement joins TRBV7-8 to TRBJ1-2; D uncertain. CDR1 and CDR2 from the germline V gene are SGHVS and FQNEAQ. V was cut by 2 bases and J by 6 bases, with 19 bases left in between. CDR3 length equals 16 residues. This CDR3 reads CASSLISRGSGDGYTF. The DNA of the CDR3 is TGTGCCAGCAGCTTAATATCTAGAGGGTCGGGTGATGGCTACACCTTC.

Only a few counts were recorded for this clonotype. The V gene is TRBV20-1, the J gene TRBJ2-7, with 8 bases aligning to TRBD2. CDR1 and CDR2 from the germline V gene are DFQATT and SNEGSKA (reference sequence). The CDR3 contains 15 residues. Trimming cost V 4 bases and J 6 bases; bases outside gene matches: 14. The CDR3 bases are TGCAGTGCTAAGACCCTGCGCGGGAGGTTAAGCGAGCAGTACTTC. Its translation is CSAKTLRGRLSEQYF.

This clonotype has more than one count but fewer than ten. CDR3 in DNA: TGTGCCAGCACCTACCCGGGACAGGGGGCGGGGGGCTACACCTTC. The encoded protein is CASTYPGQGAGGYTF. This chain joins TRBV12-3 or TRBV12-4 and TRBJ1-2; 12 nucleotides line up with TRBD1. The CDR3 contains 15 residues. The ends lost 7 bases at V and 8 bases at J; junction bases unmatched: 11.

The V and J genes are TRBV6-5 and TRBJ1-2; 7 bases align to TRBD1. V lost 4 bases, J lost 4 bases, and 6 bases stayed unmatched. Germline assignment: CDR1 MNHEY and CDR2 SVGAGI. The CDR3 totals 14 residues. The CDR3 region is CASSFATGSYGYTF. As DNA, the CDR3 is TGTGCCAGCAGTTTCGCGACAGGGTCCTATGGCTACACCTTC.

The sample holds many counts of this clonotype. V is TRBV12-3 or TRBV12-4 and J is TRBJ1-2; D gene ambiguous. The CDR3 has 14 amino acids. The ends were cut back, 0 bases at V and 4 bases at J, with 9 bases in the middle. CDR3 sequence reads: CASSLATSGYGYTF. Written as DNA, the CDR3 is TGTGCCAGCAGTTTAGCAACCTCGGGCTATGGCTACACCTTC.

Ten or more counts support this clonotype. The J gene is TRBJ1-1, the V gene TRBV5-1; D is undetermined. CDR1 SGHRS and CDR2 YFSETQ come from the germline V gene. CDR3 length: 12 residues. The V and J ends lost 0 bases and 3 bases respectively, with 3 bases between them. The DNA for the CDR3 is TGCGCCAGCAGCTTGGAAGACACTGAAGCTTTCTTT. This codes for CASSLEDTEAFF. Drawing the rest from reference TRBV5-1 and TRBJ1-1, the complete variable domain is KAGVTQTPRYLIKTRGQQVTLSCSPISGHRSVSWYQQTPGQGLQFLFEYFSETQRNKGNFPGRFSGRQFSNSRSEMNVSTLELGDSALYLCASSLEDTEAFFGQGTRLTVV.

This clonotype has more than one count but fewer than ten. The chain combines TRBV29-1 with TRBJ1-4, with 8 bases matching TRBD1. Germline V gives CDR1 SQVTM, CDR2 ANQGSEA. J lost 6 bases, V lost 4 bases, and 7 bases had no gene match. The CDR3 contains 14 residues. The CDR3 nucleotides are TGCAGCGTTGCCCACAGGGGGAGGGATGAAAAACTGTTTTTT. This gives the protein CSVAHRGRDEKLFF.

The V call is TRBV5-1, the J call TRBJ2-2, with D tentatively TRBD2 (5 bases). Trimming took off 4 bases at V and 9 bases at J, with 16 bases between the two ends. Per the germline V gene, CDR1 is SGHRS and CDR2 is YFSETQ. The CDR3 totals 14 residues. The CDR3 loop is CASSTWSSGRELFF. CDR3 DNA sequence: TGCGCCAGCAGCACCTGGAGCTCGGGAAGGGAGCTGTTTTTT.

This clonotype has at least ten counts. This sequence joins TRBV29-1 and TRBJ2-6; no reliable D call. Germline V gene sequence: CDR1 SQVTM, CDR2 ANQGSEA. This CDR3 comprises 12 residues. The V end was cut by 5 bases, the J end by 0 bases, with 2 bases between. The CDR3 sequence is CSVNSGANVLTF. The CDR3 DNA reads TGCAGCGTTAACTCTGGGGCCAACGTCCTGACTTTC. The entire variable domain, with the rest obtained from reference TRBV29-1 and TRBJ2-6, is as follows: SAVISQKPSRDICQRGTSLTIQCQVDSQVTMMFWYRQQPGQSLTLIATANQGSEATYESGFVIDKFPISRPNLTFSTLTVSNMSPEDSSIYLCSVNSGANVLTFGAGSRLTVL.

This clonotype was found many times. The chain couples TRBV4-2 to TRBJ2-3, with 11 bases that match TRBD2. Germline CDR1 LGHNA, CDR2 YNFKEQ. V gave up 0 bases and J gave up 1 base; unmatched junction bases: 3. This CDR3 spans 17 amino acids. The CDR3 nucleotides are TGTGCCAGCAGCCAAGATCAGACTAGCGGGGGCACAGATACGCAGTATTTT. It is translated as CASSQDQTSGGTDTQYF.

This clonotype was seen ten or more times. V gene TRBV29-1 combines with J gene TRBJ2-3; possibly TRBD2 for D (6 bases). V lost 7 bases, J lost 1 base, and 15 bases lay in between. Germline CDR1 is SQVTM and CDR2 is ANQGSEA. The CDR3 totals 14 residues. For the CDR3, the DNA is TGCAGCGGAAGAGCTAGCGATCGCACAGATACGCAGTATTTT. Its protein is CSGRASDRTDTQYF.

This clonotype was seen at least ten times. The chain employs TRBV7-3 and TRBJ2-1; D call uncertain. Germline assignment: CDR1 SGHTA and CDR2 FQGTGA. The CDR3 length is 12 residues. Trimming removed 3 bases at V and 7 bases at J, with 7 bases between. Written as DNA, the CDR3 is TGTGCCAGCAGCTTGCGACGAAATGAGCAGTTCTTC. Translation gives CASSLRRNEQFF.

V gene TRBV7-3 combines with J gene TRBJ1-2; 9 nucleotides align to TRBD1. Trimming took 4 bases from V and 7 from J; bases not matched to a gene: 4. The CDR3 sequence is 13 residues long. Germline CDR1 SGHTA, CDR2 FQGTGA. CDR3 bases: TGTGCCAGCAGCTACCGGGGACAGGGTGGCTACACCTTC. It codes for CASSYRGQGGYTF.

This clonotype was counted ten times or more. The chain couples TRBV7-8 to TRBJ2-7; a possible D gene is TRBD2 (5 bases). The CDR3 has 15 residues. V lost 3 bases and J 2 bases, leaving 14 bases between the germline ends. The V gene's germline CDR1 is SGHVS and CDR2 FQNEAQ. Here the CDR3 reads CASSFRHEGTYEQYF. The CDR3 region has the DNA TGTGCCAGCAGCTTTCGGCATGAGGGTACCTACGAGCAGTACTTC.

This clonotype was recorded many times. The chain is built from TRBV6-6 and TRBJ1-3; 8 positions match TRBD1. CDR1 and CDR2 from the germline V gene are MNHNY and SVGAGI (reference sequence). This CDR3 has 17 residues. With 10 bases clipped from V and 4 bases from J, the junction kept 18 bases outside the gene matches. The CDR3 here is CAIQGAEGSHLGNTIYF. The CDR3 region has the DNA TGTGCCATCCAGGGGGCGGAGGGTAGCCACCTAGGAAACACCATATATTTT.

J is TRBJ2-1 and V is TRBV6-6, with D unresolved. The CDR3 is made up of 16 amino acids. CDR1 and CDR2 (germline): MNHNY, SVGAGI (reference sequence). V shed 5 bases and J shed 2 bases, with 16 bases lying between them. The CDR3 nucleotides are TGTGCCAGCAGTCCCGAAGGATCCGGGCCCTACAATGAGCAGTTCTTC. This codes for CASSPEGSGPYNEQFF.

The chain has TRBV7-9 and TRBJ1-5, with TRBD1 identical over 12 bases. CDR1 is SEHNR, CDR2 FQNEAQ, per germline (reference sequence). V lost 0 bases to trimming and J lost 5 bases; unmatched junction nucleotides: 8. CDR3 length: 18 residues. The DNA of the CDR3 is TGTGCCAGCAGCTTAGCCCTGTCCCGGGACAGGGGGCATCAGCCCCAGCATTTT. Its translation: CASSLALSRDRGHQPQHF. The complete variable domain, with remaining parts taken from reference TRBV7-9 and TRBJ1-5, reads DTGVSQNPRHKITKRGQNVTFRCDPISEHNRLYWYRQTLGQGPEFLTYFQNEAQLEKSRLLSDRFSAERPKGSFSTLEIQRTEQGDSAMYLCASSLALSRDRGHQPQHFGDGTRLSIL.

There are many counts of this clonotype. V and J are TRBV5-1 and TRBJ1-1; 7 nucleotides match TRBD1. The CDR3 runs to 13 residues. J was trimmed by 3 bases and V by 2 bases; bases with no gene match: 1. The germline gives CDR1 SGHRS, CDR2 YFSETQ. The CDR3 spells CASSLQGHTEAFF. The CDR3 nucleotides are TGCGCCAGCAGCTTACAGGGGCACACTGAAGCTTTCTTT.

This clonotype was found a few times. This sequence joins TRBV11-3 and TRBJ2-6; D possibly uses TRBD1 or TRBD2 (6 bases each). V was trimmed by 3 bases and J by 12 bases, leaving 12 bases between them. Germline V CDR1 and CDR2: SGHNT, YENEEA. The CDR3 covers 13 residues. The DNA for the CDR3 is TGTGCCAGCAGCTTGAAACAGGGAGGCGTCCTGACTTTC. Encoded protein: CASSLKQGGVLTF.

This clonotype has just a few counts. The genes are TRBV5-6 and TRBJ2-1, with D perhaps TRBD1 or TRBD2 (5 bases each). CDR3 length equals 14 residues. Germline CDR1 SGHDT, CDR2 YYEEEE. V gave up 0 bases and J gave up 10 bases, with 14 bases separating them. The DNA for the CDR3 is TGTGCCAGCAGCTTGGTTGGGGGTTTGAGAGAGCAGTTCTTC. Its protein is CASSLVGGLREQFF.